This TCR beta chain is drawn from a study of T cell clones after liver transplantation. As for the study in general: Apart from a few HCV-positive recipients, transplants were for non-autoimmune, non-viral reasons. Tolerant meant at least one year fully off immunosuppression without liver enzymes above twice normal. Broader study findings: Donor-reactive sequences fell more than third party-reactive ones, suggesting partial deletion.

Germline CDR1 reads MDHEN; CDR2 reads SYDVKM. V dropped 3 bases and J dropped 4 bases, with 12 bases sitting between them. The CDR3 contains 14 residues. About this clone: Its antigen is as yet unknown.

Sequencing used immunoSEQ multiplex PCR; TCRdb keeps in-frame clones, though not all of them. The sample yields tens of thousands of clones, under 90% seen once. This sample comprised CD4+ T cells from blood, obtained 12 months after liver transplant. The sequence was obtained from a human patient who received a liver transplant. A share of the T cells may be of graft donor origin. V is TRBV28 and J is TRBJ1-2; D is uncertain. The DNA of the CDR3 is TGTGCCAGCAGTTTTATGGGGTACTCCTATGGCTACACCTTC. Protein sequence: CASSFMGYSYGYTF.